Presented here are 3 T cell receptor beta chains from one specimen sequenced in a study of vaccination and CD4 T cells after COVID-19. These receptors are not linked to any known antigen. The assay that was used to sequence DNA from cultured CD4+ T cells was the Oncomine TCR Beta short-read assay. TCRdb re-derived calls from the PCR reads in MiXCR, one entry per CDR3 protein. The sample contains 11,000 or so distinct CDR3 sequences, 25% to 35% of which appear only once. Described treatment: roughly 10-day PBMC culture with coronavirus spike peptide pools or control peptides (ViraFEST assay). Sequencing was performed on CD4+ T cells from blood, cultured in vitro, taken before SARS-CoV-2 vaccination. The receptors were sampled from a human donor who received a COVID-19 vaccine.

The gene calls are TRBV19 and TRBJ2-5; 8 bases map to TRBD1. The CDR3 is 16 residues long. Germline loops: CDR1 LNHDA, CDR2 SQIVND (reference sequence). V shed 8 bases, J shed 5 bases, and the junction held 16 bases outside the gene matches. The CDR3 spells CASGPTGTGEGETQYF. CDR3 sequence (DNA): TGTGCCAGTGGCCCTACCGGGACAGGAGAAGGGGAGACCCAGTACTTC.

In this sample, this clonotype turned up a few times. The rearrangement uses TRBV27 and TRBJ2-3; 8 nucleotides line up with TRBD1. The CDR3 extends over 15 amino acids. CDR1 is MNHEY, CDR2 SMNVEV, per germline (reference sequence). V shed 6 bases, J shed 4 bases, and the junction held 9 bases outside the gene matches. Written as DNA, the CDR3 is TGTGCCAGCAGATACGGACAGGGTCCACCAGATACGCAGTATTTT. Residues: CASRYGQGPPDTQYF.

The genes are TRBV19 and TRBJ1-1; possibly TRBD1 for D (5 bases). Trimming removed 6 bases at V and 2 bases at J, with 22 bases between. The germline CDR1 and CDR2 sequences are LNHDA and SQIVND (reference sequence). The CDR3 is 17 residues long. The CDR3 DNA follows: TGTGCCAGTAGGCCCGTATGGGGCTATCGAATTAACACTGAAGCTTTCTTT. As protein: CASRPVWGYRINTEAFF.